This T cell receptor (beta chain) was sequenced during a study of shared clonotypes between healthy human individuals. V was clipped by 5 bases and J by 5 bases; unmatched bases: 7. The CDR3 spans 15 residues. Germline V gives CDR1 MNHEY, CDR2 SMNVEV (reference sequence). As concerns this clone: Its target is not known. At the DNA level, this CDR3 is encoded by other sequences in the same sample as well.

General study findings and limits: Blood was the sole source, and tissue repertoires probably differ. Across a few donors, naive CD4 shared roughly 5%, naive CD8 around 3.5%, memory CD4 roughly 2.5%, memory CD8 0.4% to 0.5%.

Measured with immunoSEQ multiplex PCR; TCRdb has only the in-frame clones, and not every one. The sample shows roughly 1 million clones, about four fifths of them seen only once. The source of this sequence is a man aged 18 to 29 in good health. Some clones in this sample may be carry-over from other donors' samples. The chain is built from TRBV27 and TRBJ1-5; 9 bases agree with TRBD1. What was sequenced was memory CD4+ T cells from PBMCs. Indicated subset: CD45RA-negative fraction. CDR3 bases: TGTGCCAGCAGTCCCCAACAGGGGGCGGATCAGCCCCAGCATTTT. It is translated as CASSPQQGADQPQHF.